This passage covers 2 T cell receptor beta chains from one sample sequenced in a study of T-cell memory formation after mild COVID-19. TCRdb re-called the 5' RACE reads with MiXCR, one entry per CDR3 protein. The sample shows 300,000 or so distinct CDR3 sequences, under 20% of them seen only once. Source material: PBMCs or a T cell subset sorted from them (not recorded which). The receptor source for this set is a man younger than 30 who had mild COVID-19 (a few samples of this study predate the infection). Cell type and time point are not known.

This clonotype was picked up one time. V and J are TRBV27 and TRBJ1-2; no definite D call. The CDR3 consists of 13 residues. V dropped 6 bases and J dropped 7 bases, with 15 bases sitting between them. Germline CDR1 and CDR2: MNHEY and SMNVEV (reference sequence). CDR3 sequence: CASSNPRLGGYTF. The CDR3 DNA follows: TGTGCCAGCAGCAACCCCAGGCTAGGTGGCTACACCTTC.

CDR3 residues: CASSPTTKGTYGYTF. CDR3 DNA: TGTGCCAGCTCACCAACGACGAAAGGAACCTATGGCTACACCTTC. J is TRBJ1-2 and V is TRBV18; D call uncertain. Germline V CDR1 and CDR2: KGHSH, LQKENI. This CDR3 comprises 15 residues. V lost 2 bases and J lost 4, with 14 bases in between.